A single sample gave rise to the 8 T cell receptor beta chains below, sequenced in a study of cytomegalovirus exposure and HLA in healthy donors. Amplification used 60 Vbeta primers and 13 Jbeta primers. Generated by immunoSEQ multiplex PCR, the TCRdb table keeps only in-frame clones and is missing some. The data hold a few hundred thousand clones, with 70% to 90% observed a single time. The sample comprised PBMCs. All receptors derive from a woman under 30 in good health and CMV-seronegative.

The chain uses TRBV11-2 and TRBJ1-1; D perhaps matches TRBD1 (5 bases). CDR1 and CDR2 from the germline V gene are SGHAT and FQNNGV. This CDR3 comprises 13 residues. Trimming shortened V by 1 base and J by 3 bases, and 6 bases separated the two germline ends. CDR3 bases: TGTGCCAGCAGCTTAGCAGGGTACACTGAAGCTTTCTTT. This gives the protein CASSLAGYTEAFF. Combining the CDR3 with reference TRBV11-2 and TRBJ1-1 gives the whole variable domain EAGVAQSPRYKIIEKRQSVAFWCNPISGHATLYWYQQILGQGPKLLIQFQNNGVVDDSQLPKDRFSAERLKGVDSTLKIQPAKLEDSAVYLCASSLAGYTEAFFGQGTRLTVV.

The J gene is TRBJ2-1, the V gene TRBV5-4; D possibly corresponds to TRBD2 (5 bases). The CDR3 has 15 residues. Germline V gene lookup returns CDR1 SGHNT and CDR2 YYREEE (reference sequence). With 4 bases removed from V and 2 bases from J, the gap between germline ends came to 13 bases. The chain's CDR3 is CASSLRTATYNEQFF. As DNA, the CDR3 is TGTGCCAGCAGCCTGAGGACTGCCACCTACAATGAGCAGTTCTTC.

This chain connects TRBV30 to TRBJ2-1, with 8 bases lining up with TRBD2. The CDR3 is made up of 13 amino acids. Germline V gives CDR1 GTSNPN, CDR2 SVGIG (reference sequence). J was trimmed by 8 bases and V by 4 bases; bases with no gene match: 7. The CDR3 nucleotides read TGTGCCTGGAACAACGGGGGGGCTGATGAGCAGTTCTTC. Residues: CAWNNGGADEQFF.

The chain recombines TRBV5-1 with TRBJ2-7, with TRBD1 matching 7 bases. CDR3 length: 14 amino acids. The V gene end was trimmed by 3 bases and the J gene end by 7 bases; junction bases not matched to a gene: 10. Looked up from germline, CDR1 is SGHRS and CDR2 is YFSETQ. For the CDR3, the DNA is TGCGCCAGCAGCTCGCGACAGGGTGGGGGTGAGCAGTACTTC. Protein sequence: CASSSRQGGGEQYF.

The V gene is TRBV6-1, the J gene TRBJ1-1; D ambiguous. Trimming cost V 2 bases and J 1 base, with 5 bases left between them. The germline gives CDR1 MNHNS, CDR2 SASEGT. The CDR3 is 13 residues long. The CDR3, as DNA: TGTGCCAGCAGTGAATACGGGAACACTGAAGCTTTCTTT. This encodes CASSEYGNTEAFF.

The chain carries TRBV30 and TRBJ2-5; TRBD2 might be the D (7 bases). The CDR3 contains 14 residues. Germline V CDR1 and CDR2: GTSNPN, SVGIG (reference sequence). V lost 5 bases, J lost 5 bases, and 18 bases lay in between. The CDR3 DNA reads as TGTGCCTGGGGGAGGGGGGGCCCCCGGGAGACCCAGTACTTC. Protein product: CAWGRGGPRETQYF. Full variable domain (rest looked up from reference TRBV30 and TRBJ2-5): SQTIHQWPATLVQPVGSPLSLECTVEGTSNPNLYWYRQAAGRGLQLLFYSVGIGQISSEVPQNLSASRPQDRQFILSSKKLLLSDSGFYLCAWGRGGPRETQYFGPGTRLLVL.

The chain combines TRBV7-9 with TRBJ1-2; 8 bases map to TRBD1. V dropped 1 base and J dropped 4; count of bases not matched to a gene: 2. The CDR3 runs to 14 residues. Germline lookup yields CDR1 SEHNR and CDR2 FQNEAQ (reference sequence). CDR3 bases: TGTGCCAGCAGCTTAGAGCAGGGGGCCTATGGCTACACCTTC. Its translation is CASSLEQGAYGYTF.

The rearrangement links TRBV13 to TRBJ2-7; TRBD1 matches 10 bases. With V trimmed by 7 bases and J by 4 bases, 4 bases remained unmatched. The germline V gene has CDR1 PRHDT and CDR2 FYEKMQ (reference sequence). The CDR3 consists of 13 residues. This CDR3 is CASKGTGDYEQYF. CDR3 bases: TGTGCCAGCAAAGGGACAGGGGATTACGAGCAGTACTTC.